Given below is one T cell receptor (beta chain) in context. The antigen is unknown. V lost 3 bases, J lost 8 bases, and 14 bases lay in between. This CDR3 spans 13 amino acids. The germline gives CDR1 SGDLS, CDR2 YYNGEE. The authors ran a second PCR of roughly 6 to 11 cycles using a sample-barcoded 5' primer and a J-beta primer mix. TCRdb reprocessed the 5' RACE reads via MiXCR and lists one record per CDR3 protein. This sample carries some 750,000 distinct CDR3 sequences, 22% of them seen once, and the ten largest clones take around a fifth. Peripheral blood from each donor was collected in a volume of approximately 10 milliliters. Total RNA was extracted at no less than 6 micrograms per sample. The data derive from a study of blood T cells in healthy people across ages. Study-wide findings and caveats: Possibly confounding the expanded clonotype changes was the fact that donor CMV status was unknown. Versus aged donors, long-lived donors had higher diversity and more naive CD4+ cells.

The V and J genes are TRBV9 and TRBJ1-2; D gene uncertain. The sequenced sample consisted of blood. This TCR came from a man between 65 and 85 years old in good health. CDR3 residues: CASSGGRVGGYTF. CDR3 nucleotides: TGTGCCAGCAGCGGTGGTAGGGTTGGAGGCTACACCTTC.